This paragraph covers one TCR beta chain sequence. This clone's antigen is unknown. Per-base qualities were not stored, and no clone one base away is much larger. CDR1 and CDR2 are read off the germline V gene as SGDLS and YYNGEE. Its CDR3 holds 11 amino acids, cysteine through phenylalanine. The only DNA kept is the CDR3, 33 bases in frame from the first base. V gives up 4 bases and J gives up 7 bases, and the segment between their germline ends measures 8 bases. This record comes from a study of blood T cell repertoires in COVID-19 (dated by TCRdb to between 2020 and 2021). About the full investigation: Collaborator samples came from the United States, Italy and Spain and covered acute and convalescent phases of COVID-19. The repertoires were made available in a free public database intended to serve as a resource for research on the immune response to SARS-CoV-2. The samples were drawn from the first 160 participants of the ongoing ImmuneRACE study and from 1,254 subjects provided by 6 global collaborators. The dataset comprised deeply sampled blood TCRbeta repertoires from subjects exposed to, actively infected with, or recovered from COVID-19. Where HLA class I and class II types were available, the types were taken from metadata supplied by the sample provider, not from assay-based typing. The material from the prospective study consisted of cDNA or gDNA derived from T cells, B-cell-depleted T cells, or PBMCs. Sample metadata almost always included a de-identified subject ID, COVID-19 status, age in years and sex.

TCRbeta CDR3 regions were amplified from genomic DNA by means of the immunoSEQ Assay, a bias-controlled multiplex PCR. Turning to the authors' computational methods: Nucleated cell counts per sample were estimated from amplification of reference gene primers within the assay. Sequence reads were collapsed and filtered to measure the absolute abundance of every unique TCRbeta CDR3 rearrangement. For each sample, productive Simpson clonality was calculated as the square root of Simpson's diversity index across productive rearrangements. Sourced from immuneACCESS, this table was stored by TCRdb with only in-frame sequences that have V and J called. A share of the clones is absent; for the studies checked, an unresolved V gene accounts for under half, and the remainder has no known explanation. That table is the source of V, J and clone size, and D and trimming were worked out from the DNA. The sample profile shows approximately 300,000 clones; around 87% of them were found once. In total, the top ten clones hold roughly 5.3% of the sample.

Participants in the prospective study were aged roughly 18 to 100 years, lived in under 30 United States geographic areas, and enrolled through a virtual design. In the prospective study, participants were assigned to cohorts based on the clinical history participants reported in a screening survey and a study questionnaire. For ImmuneRACE Cohort 3, a participant was defined as recovered based on two consecutive negative NP/OP PCR tests, clearance by a healthcare professional, or resolution of symptoms. Each participant in the prospective study had whole blood, serum and a nasopharyngeal or oropharyngeal swab collected by mobile phlebotomists. Additional blood draws and questionnaires over an approximately 2-month period could optionally be provided by prospective study participants. Prospective study blood samples were shipped either frozen or at room temperature before DNA extraction. Paper-wide results and their limitations: How much clinical and demographic metadata was included differed by source and by participant, and the metadata was provided uncurated.

This receptor chain uses TRBV9 and TRBJ1-2, with an unclear D gene assignment. The sample comprised PBMCs or T cells enriched from blood (not recorded which). The receptor comes from a woman under 40 who had recovered from COVID-19. The base sequence is TGTGCCAGCAGCAACGAACTTGGCTACACCTTC. Its amino acids are CASSNELGYTF. Supplemented by the reference TRBV9 and TRBJ1-2 proteins around the CDR3, the complete variable domain is DSGVTQTPKHLITATGQRVTLRCSPRSGDLSVYWYQQSLDQGLQFLIQYYNGEERAKGNILERFSAQQFPDLHSELNLSSLELGDSALYFCASSNELGYTFGSGTRLTVV.